This T cell receptor beta chain was sequenced for a study of brain T cells in children with intractable seizures. Study results and caveats: Only CDR3 sequence similarity suggested viral specificity, without known HCMV serostatus. Pre- and post-surgery blood differed in depth, so pre-surgery absences may be undersampling.

Clones were sequenced by immunoSEQ multiplex PCR, and TCRdb holds only the in-frame ones, with some missing. The sample has 70,000 to 85,000 clones, about 90% seen once. On this clone: The antigen is undetermined.

The sequenced cases were selected for having the highest brain T cell transcript signatures. At least one anti-epileptic drug was given before surgery. The V end lost 3 bases, the J end lost 0 bases, and 14 bases lay between the germline ends. This CDR3 has 16 residues. Germline V gives CDR1 SGHAT, CDR2 FQNNGV. This TCR came from a girl aged 2 to 9 with Rasmussen encephalitis and intractable seizures. This chain connects TRBV11-2 to TRBJ1-1, with D perhaps TRBD1 (6 bases). Source: peripheral blood, taken at surgery. The CDR3 spells CASSLGTGAVNTEAFF. The CDR3 DNA is TGTGCCAGCAGCTTGGGGACGGGGGCTGTGAACACTGAAGCTTTCTTT. The whole variable domain, filled in from reference TRBV11-2 and TRBJ1-1, reads EAGVAQSPRYKIIEKRQSVAFWCNPISGHATLYWYQQILGQGPKLLIQFQNNGVVDDSQLPKDRFSAERLKGVDSTLKIQPAKLEDSAVYLCASSLGTGAVNTEAFFGQGTRLTVV.